Described below is a single T cell receptor (beta chain) sequence and its context. This entry comes from a study of blood T cell repertoires in COVID-19. Study details: From the United States, Italy and Spain came samples of acute and convalescent COVID-19.

Germline CDR1 and CDR2: LGHDT and YNNKEL (reference sequence). Trimming removed 0 bases from V and 7 bases from J, with 12 bases in between. The CDR3 spans 15 residues. Original analysis: Counts of nucleated cells, estimated from reference gene primer amplification, were obtained. TCRdb's copy holds only in-frame clones and misses some; the assay was immunoSEQ multiplex PCR. The DNA gave D and trimming, while V, J and clone size come from that table. The table includes roughly 200,000 clones, approximately 82% detected once. The TCR comes from a man in his forties with active or convalescent COVID-19. Sequencing used peripheral blood. The J gene is TRBJ2-2, the V gene TRBV3-1 (or the pseudogene TRBV3-2); a possible D gene is TRBD2 (6 bases). Written as DNA, the CDR3 is TGTGCCAGCAGCCAAGATAGGAGAGCGGGCGGGGAGCTGTTTTTT. It encodes CASSQDRRAGGELFF.